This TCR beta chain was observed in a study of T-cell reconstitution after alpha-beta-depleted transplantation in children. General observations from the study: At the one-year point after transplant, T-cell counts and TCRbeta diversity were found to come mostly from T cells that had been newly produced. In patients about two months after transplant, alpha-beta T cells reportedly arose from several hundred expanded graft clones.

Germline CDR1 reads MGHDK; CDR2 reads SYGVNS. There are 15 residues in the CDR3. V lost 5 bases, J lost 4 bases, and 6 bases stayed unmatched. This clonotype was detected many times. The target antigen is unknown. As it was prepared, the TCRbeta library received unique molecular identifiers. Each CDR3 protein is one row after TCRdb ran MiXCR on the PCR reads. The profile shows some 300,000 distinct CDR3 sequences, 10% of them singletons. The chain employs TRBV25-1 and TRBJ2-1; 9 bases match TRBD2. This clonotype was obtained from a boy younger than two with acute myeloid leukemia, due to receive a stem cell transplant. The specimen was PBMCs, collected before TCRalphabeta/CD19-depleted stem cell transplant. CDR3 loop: CASSRREGLYNEQFF. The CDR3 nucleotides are TGTGCCAGCAGTCGGCGGGAGGGCCTATACAATGAGCAGTTCTTC.